This T cell receptor (beta chain) was recovered during a study of blood T cell repertoires in COVID-19. In the study overall: Researchers got acute and convalescent COVID-19 samples from the United States, Italy and Spain. From T cells, B-cell-depleted T cells, or PBMCs came the material, which was cDNA or gDNA.

Germline V CDR1 and CDR2: MDHEN, SYDVKM. The CDR3 has 14 residues. V lost 5 bases, J lost 4 bases, and 4 bases stayed unmatched. In the source study's methods: Estimation of nucleated cell counts was performed using reference gene primer amplification. Profiling relied on immunoSEQ multiplex PCR, and the TCRdb table lists in-frame clones only, not all of them. V, J and clone size are taken as reported in that table, and D and trimming were inferred from the DNA itself. This table has about 170,000 clones, about four fifths appearing once. This chain connects TRBV28 to TRBJ1-4; 7 bases are a match to TRBD1. The material sequenced was peripheral blood. This clonotype was sampled from a woman in her 70s who had recovered from COVID-19. Written as DNA, the CDR3 is TGTGCCAGCAGTGGACAGGCCCTTAATGAAAAACTGTTTTTT. Translating gives CASSGQALNEKLFF.